The 28 T cell receptor beta chains below all came from one sample that was sequenced in a study of T-cell reconstitution after alpha-beta-depleted transplantation in children. TCRbeta library preparation incorporated unique molecular identifiers. Each CDR3 protein is one row after TCRdb ran MiXCR on the PCR reads. This sample yields roughly 790,000 distinct CDR3 sequences, of which under 20% are seen a single time; roughly 5% belongs to the top ten. This specimen consisted of PBMCs, mostly from graft donor cells, obtained 360 days after TCRalphabeta/CD19-depleted stem cell transplant. Receptors were obtained from a male patient aged 10 to 17 who had a stem cell transplant for acute lymphoblastic leukemia, so the T cells may come from the graft donor.

The chain carries TRBV18 and TRBJ2-5; 7 bases agree with TRBD2. Looked up from germline, CDR1 is KGHSH and CDR2 is LQKENI. V lost 1 base and J lost 3; bases outside the gene matches: 11. This CDR3 has 17 amino acids. CDR3 sequence reads: CASSPRREGRDEETQYF. CDR3 bases: TGTGCCAGCTCACCACGGAGGGAGGGCCGGGACGAAGAGACCCAGTACTTC.

This sequence joins TRBV5-1 and TRBJ1-1; 10 nucleotides match TRBD1. Per germline, CDR1 SGHRS and CDR2 YFSETQ. The trim removed 5 bases at V and 6 bases at J, leaving 7 bases unmatched. The CDR3 totals 14 residues. CDR3 protein: CASSAGQGLPEAFF. CDR3 nucleotide sequence: TGCGCCAGCAGTGCGGGACAGGGGCTCCCTGAAGCTTTCTTT.

This clonotype occurred a few times. V is TRBV12-3 or TRBV12-4 and J is TRBJ2-7, with D possibly being TRBD1 (5 bases). The CDR3 is 15 residues long. V gave up 4 bases and J gave up 5 bases, with 18 bases separating them. The CDR3 DNA reads TGTGCCAGCAGTTCGCCCGGCAGGGCAAGCGACGAGCAGTACTTC. Its translation is CASSSPGRASDEQYF.

This clonotype was detected a few times. The rearrangement joins TRBV5-1 to TRBJ1-6, with 8 bases fitting TRBD1. CDR1 and CDR2 (germline): SGHRS, YFSETQ. V was clipped by 4 bases and J by 10 bases; unmatched bases: 10. The CDR3 sequence is 15 residues long. In DNA, the CDR3 is TGCGCCAGCAGCACAGGACAGGGATTCGGATCACCCCTCCACTTT. Translation: CASSTGQGFGSPLHF. Full variable domain (remainder filled in from reference TRBV5-1 and TRBJ1-6): KAGVTQTPRYLIKTRGQQVTLSCSPISGHRSVSWYQQTPGQGLQFLFEYFSETQRNKGNFPGRFSGRQFSNSRSEMNVSTLELGDSALYLCASSTGQGFGSPLHFGNGTRLTVT.

For this clonotype: Possible read error: a much larger clone is one base away. V is TRBV4-1 and J is TRBJ2-1; a possible D gene is TRBD2 (5 bases). The J call is uncertain, as TRBJ2-7 better fits the DNA end. Germline CDR1 and CDR2: MGHRA and YSYEKL. The CDR3 runs to 13 residues. CDR3 sequence reads: CASSSPDYNEQYF. The CDR3 DNA follows: TGCGCCAGCAGTTCCCCAGACTACAATGAGCAGTACTTC.

Many counts were recorded for this clonotype. The V gene is TRBV12-3 or TRBV12-4, the J gene TRBJ2-7, with 11 bases aligning to TRBD1. The CDR3 has 15 residues. V lost 6 bases and J lost 6; bases outside the gene matches: 10. CDR3 sequence reads: CASRPDRGLFSEQYF. CDR3 in DNA: TGTGCCAGCAGACCGGACAGGGGGCTGTTTTCCGAGCAGTACTTC.

The V call is TRBV10-3, the J call TRBJ2-5, with TRBD2 as a possible D gene (5 bases). Germline V gene data show CDR1 as ENHRY and CDR2 as SYGVKD. Trimming pared 0 bases from V and 5 bases from J, leaving 13 bases between. This CDR3 is built from 15 residues. This CDR3 reads CAISESQLVGETQYF. In DNA form, the CDR3 reads TGTGCCATCAGTGAGTCCCAACTAGTGGGGGAGACCCAGTACTTC.

The gene calls are TRBV5-1 and TRBJ2-3; D gene unclear. CDR1 SGHRS and CDR2 YFSETQ come from the germline V gene. V lost 0 bases and J 4 bases, leaving 9 bases between the germline ends. The CDR3 sequence is 14 residues long. The CDR3 here is CASSLGRQADTQYF. The CDR3 coding sequence is TGCGCCAGCAGCTTGGGGCGTCAGGCAGATACGCAGTATTTT.

The chain has TRBV20-1 and TRBJ1-2; no firm D call. V lost 3 bases and J 2 bases, leaving 7 bases between the germline ends. Germline lookup yields CDR1 DFQATT and CDR2 SNEGSKA (reference sequence). This CDR3 is built from 12 residues. The DNA for the CDR3 is TGCAGTGCTAGTCGCAGGAACTATGGCTACACCTTC. Amino acids: CSASRRNYGYTF.

In its sample, this clonotype was seen a few times. J is TRBJ1-5 and V is TRBV15; no reliable D call. CDR3 length: 14 residues. Germline CDR1 LNHNV, CDR2 YYDKDF (reference sequence). V dropped 2 bases and J dropped 7 bases, with 12 bases sitting between them. The CDR3 sequence: CATSRPSGYQPQHF. DNA of the CDR3: TGTGCCACCAGCAGACCTAGCGGATACCAGCCCCAGCATTTT.

Only a few counts were recorded for this clonotype. The chain carries TRBV7-6 and TRBJ2-1; no clear D gene. Germline lookup yields CDR1 SGHVS and CDR2 FNYEAQ. V was clipped by 1 base and J by 3 bases, with 7 bases between them. The CDR3 spans 14 residues. The CDR3 region is CASSLGVIYNEQFF. DNA of the CDR3: TGTGCCAGCAGCTTAGGGGTAATCTACAATGAGCAGTTCTTC.

The chain combines TRBV4-1 with TRBJ2-1, with 12 bases matching TRBD2. The CDR3 is 15 residues long. Germline CDR1 reads MGHRA; CDR2 reads YSYEKL. V lost 2 bases and J lost 9; bases outside the gene matches: 5. This CDR3 is CASSQTGLAGSEQFF. The CDR3 nucleotides read TGCGCCAGCAGCCAAACCGGACTAGCGGGAAGTGAGCAGTTCTTC.

In its sample, this clonotype was seen once. The rearrangement joins TRBV5-1 to TRBJ2-2; 9 bases agree with TRBD2. CDR1 is SGHRS, CDR2 YFSETQ, per germline. V trimming: 4 bases; J trimming: 7 bases; junction bases outside the gene matches: 14. This CDR3 has 17 residues. CDR3 sequence: CASSQKRLAGRDGELFF. The DNA of the CDR3 is TGCGCCAGCAGCCAGAAACGTCTAGCGGGAAGGGACGGGGAGCTGTTTTTT.

This clonotype turned up a few times. In nucleotides, the CDR3 is TGTGCCATCAGTGACCCAGGGACGAGCCGCGGGGAGACCCAGTACTTC. Its protein is CAISDPGTSRGETQYF. The chain joins TRBV10-3 to TRBJ2-5; D tentatively fits TRBD1 or TRBD2 (5 bases each). Germline-derived CDR1 and CDR2 are ENHRY and SYGVKD. The CDR3 runs to 16 residues. V lost 3 bases and J 5 bases, leaving 19 bases between the germline ends.

The rearrangement links TRBV6-1 to TRBJ2-1; TRBD2 agrees at 8 bases. Germline V gene sequence: CDR1 MNHNS, CDR2 SASEGT. The CDR3 length is 14 residues. J gave up 2 bases and V 7 bases, and 4 bases lay outside the gene matches. This CDR3 is CASTPGLAYNEQFF. The DNA of the CDR3 is TGTGCCAGCACCCCGGGACTAGCCTACAATGAGCAGTTCTTC.

This clonotype was seen only a few times. This sequence joins TRBV20-1 and TRBJ2-1, with a tentative D call TRBD2 (5 bases). The germline gives CDR1 DFQATT, CDR2 SNEGSKA (reference sequence). The CDR3 spans 16 residues. V was pared by 3 bases and J by 7 bases, with 22 bases between. CDR3 bases: TGCAGTGCTAGGAATCGGCAACTAGGAGATCCGAATGAGCAGTTCTTC. Translating gives CSARNRQLGDPNEQFF.

This clonotype was detected ten times or more. This sequence joins TRBV7-8 and TRBJ2-5; 7 nucleotides line up with TRBD1. With V trimmed by 2 bases and J by 7 bases, 7 bases remained unmatched. Germline-derived CDR1 and CDR2 are SGHVS and FQNEAQ. The CDR3 length is 14 residues. CDR3 nucleotides: TGTGCCAGCAGCTTACAGCAGGGGGTTTGGACCCAGTACTTC. Encoded protein: CASSLQQGVWTQYF.

This clonotype was detected only a few times. This chain links TRBV7-9 with TRBJ2-7, with a weak D call TRBD1 (6 bases). The CDR3 has 15 amino acids. Germline values: CDR1 SEHNR, CDR2 FQNEAQ (reference sequence). The ends were cut back, 1 base at V and 6 bases at J, with 16 bases in the middle. The CDR3 DNA sequence: TGTGCCAGCAGCTTAGACGGGCGGCAGGGGTTCGAGCAGTACTTC. Residues: CASSLDGRQGFEQYF.

The V and J genes are TRBV19 and TRBJ2-7; D is perhaps TRBD2 (5 bases). This CDR3 region has 15 residues. Germline CDR1 is LNHDA and CDR2 is SQIVND (reference sequence). V lost 5 bases, J lost 6 bases, and 20 bases lay in between. The CDR3 reads CASSDQDSPSGEQYF. In DNA, the CDR3 is TGTGCCAGTAGTGACCAAGACTCCCCCAGCGGCGAGCAGTACTTC.

This clonotype appeared a few times. The chain links TRBV10-3 to TRBJ2-7; 9 nucleotides line up with TRBD1. The CDR3 loop spans 12 amino acids. J gave up 5 bases and V 6 bases, and 2 bases lay outside the gene matches. Germline CDR1 reads ENHRY; CDR2 reads SYGVKD. CDR3 residues: CAISRQGDEQYF. The CDR3 coding sequence is TGTGCCATCAGCCGACAGGGGGACGAGCAGTACTTC.

This clonotype appeared many times. V is TRBV29-1 and J is TRBJ2-1, with a possible D match to TRBD1 (5 bases). The CDR3 consists of 15 residues. The V end was cut by 4 bases, the J end by 4 bases, with 17 bases between. The germline CDR1 and CDR2 sequences are SQVTM and ANQGSEA. The CDR3 nucleotides read TGCAGCGTTGTAGGGGCTTCTTCGGGTTACAATGAGCAGTTCTTC. Translation: CSVVGASSGYNEQFF.

The gene calls are TRBV5-1 and TRBJ2-7; 15 nucleotides align to TRBD2. V shed 5 bases and J 7 bases; nucleotides not matched to a gene: 7. The CDR3 contains 15 residues. Per germline, CDR1 SGHRS and CDR2 YFSETQ. The DNA of the CDR3 is TGCGCCAGCAGTGGGGGACTAGCGGGAGGACGGGAGCAGTACTTC. As protein: CASSGGLAGGREQYF.

The rearrangement links TRBV4-1 to TRBJ2-1; TRBD2 agrees at 8 bases. This CDR3 is 15 amino acids long. Per the germline V gene, CDR1 is MGHRA and CDR2 is YSYEKL. The trim removed 4 bases at V and 2 bases at J, leaving 4 bases unmatched. The CDR3: CASSPRAGAYNEQFF. CDR3 DNA sequence: TGCGCCAGCAGCCCACGAGCGGGAGCCTACAATGAGCAGTTCTTC.

The chain uses TRBV7-9 and TRBJ2-1; no firm D call. This CDR3 spans 15 amino acids. The V and J ends lost 0 bases and 6 bases respectively, with 12 bases between them. From germline, CDR1 is SEHNR and CDR2 FQNEAQ (reference sequence). The CDR3 DNA reads TGTGCCAGCAGCTTAGCCCCCAGGAACGTCAATGAGCAGTTCTTC. Translating it yields CASSLAPRNVNEQFF.

This clonotype was counted between two and nine times. The chain carries TRBV11-2 and TRBJ2-3, with 11 bases identical to TRBD2. J lost 7 bases, V lost 4 bases, and 7 bases had no gene match. There are 15 residues in the CDR3. Germline V lookup: CDR1 SGHAT, CDR2 FQNNGV. As DNA, the CDR3 is TGTGCCAGCAGCTCCACTAGCGGGAGTGGAAATACGCAGTATTTT. Translation gives CASSSTSGSGNTQYF.

This clonotype was observed a few times. The rearrangement uses TRBV29-1 and TRBJ2-3; no firm D call. This CDR3 has 10 residues. Trimming removed 8 bases at V and 2 bases at J, with 5 bases between. Germline assignment: CDR1 SQVTM and CDR2 ANQGSEA. CDR3 DNA: TGCAGCCCCATCACAGATACGCAGTATTTT. As protein: CSPITDTQYF.

At least ten counts were recorded for this clonotype. CDR3 DNA sequence: TGCAGCGTTGTTCGACTAGCGGGAGTCGCTTGGGGCACAGATACGCAGTATTTT. The encoded protein is CSVVRLAGVAWGTDTQYF. This rearrangement joins TRBV29-1 to TRBJ2-3, with 12 positions matching TRBD2. The CDR3 extends over 18 amino acids. Trimming at V came to 4 bases and at J to 1 base, leaving 12 bases not matched to a gene. Germline CDR1 and CDR2: SQVTM and ANQGSEA.

The CDR3 DNA reads TGCGCCAGCAGCTTTAGCACAGGGGGCTTTGAGACCCAGTACTTC. Translation: CASSFSTGGFETQYF. This sequence joins TRBV5-1 and TRBJ2-5; 9 bases align to TRBD1. Trimming cost V 2 bases and J 5 bases; bases outside gene matches: 7. CDR3 length equals 15 residues. CDR1 is SGHRS, CDR2 YFSETQ, per germline. Full variable domain (rest looked up from reference TRBV5-1 and TRBJ2-5): KAGVTQTPRYLIKTRGQQVTLSCSPISGHRSVSWYQQTPGQGLQFLFEYFSETQRNKGNFPGRFSGRQFSNSRSEMNVSTLELGDSALYLCASSFSTGGFETQYFGPGTRLLVL.